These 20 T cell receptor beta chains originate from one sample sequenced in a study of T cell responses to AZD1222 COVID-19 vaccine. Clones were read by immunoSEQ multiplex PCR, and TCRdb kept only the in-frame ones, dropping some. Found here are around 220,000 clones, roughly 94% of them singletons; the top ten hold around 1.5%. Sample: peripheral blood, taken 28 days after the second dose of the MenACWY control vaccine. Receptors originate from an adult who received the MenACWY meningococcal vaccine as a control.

The CDR3 protein is CASSLRDRDRGPRGYGYTF. The CDR3 DNA reads as TGTGCCAGCAGTTTAAGGGACCGGGACAGGGGGCCCAGGGGCTATGGCTACACCTTC. This chain uses TRBV28 with TRBJ1-2, with 12 nucleotides matching TRBD1. V shed 2 bases and J 4 bases; nucleotides not matched to a gene: 14. The germline V gene has CDR1 MDHEN and CDR2 SYDVKM. The CDR3 is made up of 19 amino acids.

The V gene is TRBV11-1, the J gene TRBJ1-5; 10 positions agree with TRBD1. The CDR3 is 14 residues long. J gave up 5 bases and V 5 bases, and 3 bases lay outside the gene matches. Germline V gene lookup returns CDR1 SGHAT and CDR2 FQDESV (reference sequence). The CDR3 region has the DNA TGTGCCAGCAGCGAAGGACAGGGGGATCAGCCCCAGCATTTT. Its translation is CASSEGQGDQPQHF.

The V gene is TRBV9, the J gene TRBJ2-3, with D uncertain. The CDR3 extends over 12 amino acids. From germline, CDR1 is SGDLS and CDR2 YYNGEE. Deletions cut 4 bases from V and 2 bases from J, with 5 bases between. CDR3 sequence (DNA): TGTGCCAGCAGCCGCTACACAGATACGCAGTATTTT. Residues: CASSRYTDTQYF. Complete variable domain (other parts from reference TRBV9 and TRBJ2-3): DSGVTQTPKHLITATGQRVTLRCSPRSGDLSVYWYQQSLDQGLQFLIQYYNGEERAKGNILERFSAQQFPDLHSELNLSSLELGDSALYFCASSRYTDTQYFGPGTRLTVL.

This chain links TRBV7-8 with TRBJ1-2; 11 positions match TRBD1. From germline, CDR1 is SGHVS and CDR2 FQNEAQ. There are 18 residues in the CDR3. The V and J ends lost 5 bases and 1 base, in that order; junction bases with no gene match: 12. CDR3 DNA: TGTGCCAGCAGCCCTCGGTGGGGAGGGACAGGGGGTAACTATGGCTACACCTTC. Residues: CASSPRWGGTGGNYGYTF.

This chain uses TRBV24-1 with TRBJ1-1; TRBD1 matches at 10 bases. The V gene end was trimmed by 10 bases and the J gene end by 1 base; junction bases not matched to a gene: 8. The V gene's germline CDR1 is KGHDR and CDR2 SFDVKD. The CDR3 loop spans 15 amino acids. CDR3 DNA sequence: TGTGCCACTAGAGGACAGGGGGGATCGAACACTGAAGCTTTCTTT. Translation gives CATRGQGGSNTEAFF.

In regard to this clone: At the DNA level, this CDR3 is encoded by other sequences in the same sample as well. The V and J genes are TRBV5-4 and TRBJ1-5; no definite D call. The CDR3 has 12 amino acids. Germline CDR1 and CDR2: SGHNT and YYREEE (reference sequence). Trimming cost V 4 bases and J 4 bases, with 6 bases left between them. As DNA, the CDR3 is TGTGCCAGCAGCCTAGAGAATCAGCCCCAGCATTTT. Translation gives CASSLENQPQHF. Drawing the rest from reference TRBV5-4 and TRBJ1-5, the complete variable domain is ETGVTQSPTHLIKTRGQQVTLRCSSQSGHNTVSWYQQALGQGPQFIFQYYREEENGRGNFPPRFSGLQFPNYSSELNVNALELDDSALYLCASSLENQPQHFGDGTRLSIL.

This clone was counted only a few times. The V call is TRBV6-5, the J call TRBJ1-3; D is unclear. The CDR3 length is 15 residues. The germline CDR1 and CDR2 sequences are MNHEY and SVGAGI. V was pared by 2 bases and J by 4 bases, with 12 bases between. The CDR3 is CASSYQRTPGNTIYF. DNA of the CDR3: TGTGCCAGCAGTTACCAGCGGACGCCGGGAAACACCATATATTTT.

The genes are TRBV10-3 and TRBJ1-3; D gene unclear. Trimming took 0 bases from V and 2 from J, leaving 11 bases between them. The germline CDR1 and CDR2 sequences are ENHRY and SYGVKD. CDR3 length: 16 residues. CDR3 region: CAISESNREPGNTIYF. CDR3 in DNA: TGTGCCATCAGTGAGTCGAACCGCGAGCCTGGAAACACCATATATTTT.

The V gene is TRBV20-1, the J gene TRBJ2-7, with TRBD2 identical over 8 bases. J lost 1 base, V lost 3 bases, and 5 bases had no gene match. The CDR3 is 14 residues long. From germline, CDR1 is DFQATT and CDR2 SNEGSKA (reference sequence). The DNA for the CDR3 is TGCAGTGCTAGTCGAGGGACTAGGTCCTACGAGCAGTACTTC. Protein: CSASRGTRSYEQYF.

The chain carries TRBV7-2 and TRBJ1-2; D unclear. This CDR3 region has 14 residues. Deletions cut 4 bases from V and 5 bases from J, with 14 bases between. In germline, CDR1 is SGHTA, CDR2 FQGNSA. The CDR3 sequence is CASSSGIGPYGYTF. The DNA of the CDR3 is TGTGCCAGCAGCTCAGGAATTGGACCGTATGGCTACACCTTC.

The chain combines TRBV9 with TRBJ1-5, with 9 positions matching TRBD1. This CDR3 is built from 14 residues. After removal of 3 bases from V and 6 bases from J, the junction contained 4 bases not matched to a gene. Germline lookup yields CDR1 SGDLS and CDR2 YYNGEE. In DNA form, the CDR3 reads TGTGCCAGCAGCGCGGGACAGGGAGGTCAGCCCCAGCATTTT. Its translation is CASSAGQGGQPQHF.

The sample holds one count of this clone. The CDR3 DNA sequence: TGCAGTGCTAGTATGGCGAACAGGGGAAGGGATGAGCAGTTCTTC. This translates into CSASMANRGRDEQFF. J is TRBJ2-1 and V is TRBV20-1, with 7 bases lining up with TRBD1. V gave up 3 bases and J gave up 8 bases; unmatched junction bases: 13. The CDR3 contains 15 residues. Germline V gene data show CDR1 as DFQATT and CDR2 as SNEGSKA (reference sequence).

This CDR3 is CASSGNRGDPLRGYNEQFF. The CDR3 DNA reads TGTGCCAGCAGTGGAAATCGAGGGGACCCCCTCCGCGGCTACAATGAGCAGTTCTTC. This chain joins TRBV2 and TRBJ2-1, with D perhaps being TRBD1 or TRBD2 (5 bases each). Germline assignment: CDR1 SNHLY and CDR2 FYNNEI. The length of the CDR3 is 19 residues. Deletions cut 4 bases from V and 3 bases from J, with 25 bases between.

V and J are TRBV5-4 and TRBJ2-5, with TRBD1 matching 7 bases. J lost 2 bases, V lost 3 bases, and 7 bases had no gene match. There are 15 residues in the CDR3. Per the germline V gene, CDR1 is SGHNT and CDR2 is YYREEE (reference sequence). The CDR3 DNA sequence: TGTGCCAGCAGCTCCCGAGGGGGCTTTCAAGAGACCCAGTACTTC. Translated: CASSSRGGFQETQYF.

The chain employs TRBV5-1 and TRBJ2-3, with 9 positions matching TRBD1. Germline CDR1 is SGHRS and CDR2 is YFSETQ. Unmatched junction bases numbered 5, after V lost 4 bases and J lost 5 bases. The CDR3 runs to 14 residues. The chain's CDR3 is CASSPGQGIDTQYF. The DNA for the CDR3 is TGCGCCAGCAGCCCGGGACAGGGTATAGATACGCAGTATTTT.

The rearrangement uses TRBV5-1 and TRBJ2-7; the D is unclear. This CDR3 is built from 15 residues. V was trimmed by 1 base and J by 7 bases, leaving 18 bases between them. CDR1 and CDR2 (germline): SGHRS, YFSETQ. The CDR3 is CASSLTMGVLGEQYF. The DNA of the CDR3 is TGCGCCAGCAGCTTGACCATGGGTGTGTTGGGGGAGCAGTACTTC.

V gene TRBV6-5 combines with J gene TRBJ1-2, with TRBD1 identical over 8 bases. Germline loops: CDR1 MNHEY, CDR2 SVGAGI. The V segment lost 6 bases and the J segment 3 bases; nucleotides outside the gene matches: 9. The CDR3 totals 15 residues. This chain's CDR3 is CASSPNSGGDYGYTF. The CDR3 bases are TGTGCCAGCAGCCCCAACTCAGGGGGCGACTATGGCTACACCTTC.

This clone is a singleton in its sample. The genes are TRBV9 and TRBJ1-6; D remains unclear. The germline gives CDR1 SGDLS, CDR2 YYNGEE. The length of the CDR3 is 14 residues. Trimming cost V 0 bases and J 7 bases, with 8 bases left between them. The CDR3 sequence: CASSVVAGNSPLHF. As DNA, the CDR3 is TGTGCCAGCAGCGTAGTGGCGGGAAATTCACCCCTCCACTTT.

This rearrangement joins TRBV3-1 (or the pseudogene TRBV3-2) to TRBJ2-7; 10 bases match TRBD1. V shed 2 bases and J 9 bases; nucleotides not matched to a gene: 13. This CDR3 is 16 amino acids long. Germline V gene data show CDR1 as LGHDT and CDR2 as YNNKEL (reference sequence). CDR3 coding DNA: TGTGCCAGCAGCCAATCGGGGACAGGGGAAGGGCGAGGGCAGTACTTC. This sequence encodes CASSQSGTGEGRGQYF.

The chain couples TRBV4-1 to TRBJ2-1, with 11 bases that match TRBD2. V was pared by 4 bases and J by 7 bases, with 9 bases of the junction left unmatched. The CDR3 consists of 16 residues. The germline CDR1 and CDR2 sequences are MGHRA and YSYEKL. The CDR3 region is CASSPPLAGVGNEQFF. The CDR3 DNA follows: TGCGCCAGCAGCCCCCCACTAGCGGGAGTTGGAAATGAGCAGTTCTTC.